Presented here are 29 T cell receptor beta chains from one specimen sequenced in a study of cytomegalovirus exposure and HLA in healthy donors. It was with 60 Vbeta and 13 Jbeta primers that the PCR ran. Clones were read by immunoSEQ multiplex PCR, and TCRdb kept only the in-frame ones, dropping some. The sample has fewer than 150,000 clones; about 78% are singletons. Material for sequencing was PBMCs. These receptors originate from a middle-aged man in good health and CMV-seropositive.

This chain uses TRBV19 with TRBJ2-7; 10 bases map to TRBD2. CDR3 length: 15 amino acids. Germline loops: CDR1 LNHDA, CDR2 SQIVND (reference sequence). V was pared by 1 base and J by 0 bases, with 0 bases of the junction left unmatched. CDR3 bases: TGTGCCAGTAGTATAGCTAGCGGGAGCTCCTACGAGCAGTACTTC. Amino acids: CASSIASGSSYEQYF.

This chain joins TRBV7-3 and TRBJ2-5; D is possibly TRBD2 (5 bases). The V end was cut by 4 bases, the J end by 7 bases, with 16 bases between. The germline V gene encodes CDR1 SGHTA and CDR2 FQGTGA. This CDR3 has 14 amino acids. The CDR3 region is CASSSGSSSATQYF. CDR3 nucleotide sequence: TGTGCCAGCAGCTCGGGATCGTCTTCTGCGACCCAGTACTTC.

V usage is TRBV2 and J usage is TRBJ2-2; the match to TRBD2 covers 8 bases. Germline V CDR1 and CDR2: SNHLY, FYNNEI. The V gene end was trimmed by 7 bases and the J gene end by 2 bases; junction bases not matched to a gene: 9. This CDR3 spans 16 amino acids. Here the CDR3 reads CASKGSRGANTGELFF. The CDR3 DNA is TGTGCCAGCAAGGGGTCGCGGGGGGCCAACACCGGGGAGCTGTTTTTT.

This clone was recorded a few times. V and J are TRBV5-1 and TRBJ2-7; TRBD1 matches at 8 bases. V shed 6 bases, J shed 3 bases, and the junction held 11 bases outside the gene matches. The CDR3 is 15 amino acids. Germline V gives CDR1 SGHRS, CDR2 YFSETQ. The DNA of the CDR3 is TGCGCCAGCACGGACAGGGCTAGGGGCCACTACGAGCAGTACTTC. Translation: CASTDRARGHYEQYF.

V and J are TRBV2 and TRBJ2-1, with TRBD1 matching over 8 bases. CDR3 length equals 15 residues. CDR1 is SNHLY and CDR2 is FYNNEI in the germline V gene. V dropped 5 bases and J dropped 4; count of bases not matched to a gene: 7. CDR3 bases: TGTGCCAGCAGTCCCGACAGGGGCGGTTACAATGAGCAGTTCTTC. Residues: CASSPDRGGYNEQFF. Filled out from reference TRBV2 and TRBJ2-1, the complete variable domain reads EPEVTQTPSHQVTQMGQEVILRCVPISNHLYFYWYRQILGQKVEFLVSFYNNEISEKSEIFDDQFSVERPDGSNFTLKIRSTKLEDSAMYFCASSPDRGGYNEQFFGPGTRLTVL.

J is TRBJ1-2 and V is TRBV5-4; TRBD1 matches at 8 bases. There are 13 residues in the CDR3. Trimming removed 2 bases from V and 8 bases from J; junction bases left unmatched: 5. CDR1 and CDR2 from the germline V gene are SGHNT and YYREEE (reference sequence). CDR3 region: CASSFDRGEGYTF. CDR3 coding DNA: TGTGCCAGCAGCTTCGACAGGGGAGAAGGCTACACCTTC.

A word on this clone: A read error may account for a junction end that differs from germline. The J gene is TRBJ2-1, the V gene TRBV7-7, with 10 nucleotides matching TRBD2. The V gene's germline CDR1 is SSHAT and CDR2 FNYEAQ (reference sequence). This CDR3 is built from 17 residues. The CDR3 nucleotides read TGTGCTAGCAGCTTAGAGGGACGGACTAGCGGCCACAATGAGCAGTTCTTC. As protein: CASSLEGRTSGHNEQFF.

This clone was found once. V and J are TRBV11-2 and TRBJ1-6, with D perhaps matching TRBD1 (6 bases). V shed 6 bases and J shed 13 bases, with 16 bases lying between them. Germline assignment: CDR1 SGHAT and CDR2 FQNNGV. This CDR3 spans 13 amino acids. Here the CDR3 DNA reads TGTGCCAGCAGACGTAAAAGACAGGCCCCCCTCCACTTT. Amino acids: CASRRKRQAPLHF.

The chain has TRBV28 and TRBJ1-4; D is ambiguous. This CDR3 has 14 residues. Per germline, CDR1 MDHEN and CDR2 SYDVKM. Deletions cut 3 bases from V and 8 bases from J, with 13 bases between. The CDR3, as DNA: TGTGCCAGCAGTTTCGCTGGACTGGGGGAAAAACTGTTTTTT. It translates to CASSFAGLGEKLFF.

This rearrangement joins TRBV10-1 to TRBJ2-4, with D tentatively TRBD2 (6 bases). CDR1 is WNHNN, CDR2 SYGVQD, per germline (reference sequence). With 0 bases removed from V and 6 bases from J, the gap between germline ends came to 15 bases. This CDR3 spans 16 amino acids. CDR3 residues: CASSESTRGSGNIQYF. As DNA, the CDR3 is TGCGCCAGCAGTGAGTCGACTCGGGGTAGCGGAAACATTCAGTACTTC.

V is TRBV5-1 and J is TRBJ1-1, with TRBD1 matching over 8 bases. Trimming at V came to 4 bases and at J to 4 bases, leaving 9 bases not matched to a gene. Germline CDR1 and CDR2: SGHRS and YFSETQ. This CDR3 region has 15 residues. CDR3 nucleotides: TGCGCCAGCAGCGACAACAGGGGGGAGAGCACTGAAGCTTTCTTT. The encoded protein is CASSDNRGESTEAFF.

J is TRBJ2-3 and V is TRBV2; no firm D call. The CDR3 has 13 amino acids. Trimming took 1 base from V and 4 from J, leaving 6 bases between them. Germline V gene lookup returns CDR1 SNHLY and CDR2 FYNNEI. DNA of the CDR3: TGTGCCAGCAGTGAAGTCGTTGCAGATACGCAGTATTTT. It translates to CASSEVVADTQYF.

V is TRBV2 and J is TRBJ1-5; 11 bases align to TRBD1. The CDR3 consists of 14 residues. Looked up from germline, CDR1 is SNHLY and CDR2 is FYNNEI. Germline trimming cut 6 bases from V and 6 bases from J; bases unmatched to any gene: 4. The CDR3 sequence: CASSSDRGLQPQHF. In DNA, the CDR3 is TGTGCCAGCAGCTCGGACAGGGGGCTTCAGCCCCAGCATTTT.

This sequence joins TRBV4-3 and TRBJ1-1; 9 positions agree with TRBD1. The CDR3 length is 14 residues. Per the germline V gene, CDR1 is LGHNA and CDR2 is YSLEER. The trim removed 3 bases at V and 4 bases at J, leaving 3 bases unmatched. For the CDR3, the DNA is TGCGCCAGCAGCCAGCAGACAGGGGGCACTGAAGCTTTCTTT. Translation: CASSQQTGGTEAFF.

CDR3 residues: CATEGQGAPGTEAFF. The CDR3, as DNA: TGTGCCACCGAGGGACAGGGGGCGCCGGGCACTGAAGCTTTCTTT. The chain recombines TRBV2 with TRBJ1-1; 12 bases align to TRBD1. The germline V gene has CDR1 SNHLY and CDR2 FYNNEI. The CDR3 totals 15 residues. After removal of 10 bases from V and 4 bases from J, the junction contained 10 bases not matched to a gene.

J is TRBJ1-6 and V is TRBV10-3; TRBD1 agrees at 8 bases. Germline CDR1 ENHRY, CDR2 SYGVKD. V gave up 3 bases and J gave up 10 bases; unmatched junction bases: 11. The CDR3 runs 16 residues. This chain's CDR3 is CAISDPDRDLRSPLHF. The CDR3 nucleotides are TGTGCCATCAGTGACCCGGACAGGGATCTTAGGTCACCCCTCCACTTT.

Comment on this clone: Because the CDR3's place on the DNA is in doubt, the DNA is left out and the CDR3 is given as listed by TCRdb. The V and J genes are TRBV7-2 and TRBJ1-2; TRBD1 is the table's D call, not checked against the DNA. Germline values: CDR1 SGHTA, CDR2 FQGNSA. The CDR3 is made up of 13 amino acids, end residues included. This chain's CDR3 is CASSVGTGSALTF.

This clone was detected many times. The chain joins TRBV18 to TRBJ1-1; TRBD1 is a possible D gene (6 bases). CDR3 size: 16 residues. Germline V CDR1 and CDR2: KGHSH, LQKENI. V was pared by 2 bases and J by 10 bases, with 23 bases between. The CDR3 DNA reads TGTGCCAGCTCACCATCAGAAGGGTTGTTGGGACAAACAGCTTTCTTT. This sequence encodes CASSPSEGLLGQTAFF.

Here the CDR3 DNA reads TGTGCTAGTGGTTTAGACGGGGACGAGCAGTACTTC. Translation: CASGLDGDEQYF. The J gene is TRBJ2-7, the V gene TRBV12-5; D perhaps matches TRBD2 (5 bases). Trimming removed 3 bases at V and 5 bases at J, with 8 bases between. This CDR3 is built from 12 residues. Germline V gives CDR1 LGHNT, CDR2 FRNRAP. The full variable domain, rest sourced from reference TRBV12-5 and TRBJ2-7, is DARVTQTPRHKVTEMGQEVTMRCQPILGHNTVFWYRQTMMQGLELLAYFRNRAPLDDSGMPKDRFSAEMPDATLATLKIQPSEPRDSAVYFCASGLDGDEQYFGPGTRLTVT.

This clone was seen only a few times. The rearrangement links TRBV7-2 to TRBJ1-1; 9 bases fit TRBD1. The V gene end was trimmed by 6 bases and the J gene end by 0 bases; junction bases not matched to a gene: 8. Germline CDR1 is SGHTA and CDR2 is FQGNSA. There are 16 residues in the CDR3. The chain's CDR3 is CASRPDRGAMNTEAFF. Written as DNA, the CDR3 is TGTGCCAGCAGACCGGACAGGGGCGCGATGAACACTGAAGCTTTCTTT.

The rearrangement uses TRBV5-4 and TRBJ1-1; 7 bases map to TRBD1. Germline values: CDR1 SGHNT, CDR2 YYREEE (reference sequence). The trim removed 0 bases at V and 4 bases at J, leaving 0 bases unmatched. This CDR3 spans 13 amino acids. CDR3: CASSLDRGTEAFF. As DNA, the CDR3 is TGTGCCAGCAGCTTGGACAGGGGCACTGAAGCTTTCTTT.

This chain connects TRBV6-6 to TRBJ2-3; TRBD2 aligns across 9 bases. This CDR3 has 16 amino acids. Germline CDR1 reads MNHNY; CDR2 reads SVGAGI (reference sequence). V lost 4 bases and J lost 0; bases outside the gene matches: 5. In DNA, the CDR3 is TGTGCCAGCAGTTTGACTAGCGGACTTAGCACAGATACGCAGTATTTT. Protein product: CASSLTSGLSTDTQYF.

The CDR3 coding sequence is TGTGCCAGCTCCCGACAGGGTGGCGGGAATGAAAAACTGTTTTTT. It encodes CASSRQGGGNEKLFF. The V gene is TRBV2, the J gene TRBJ1-4; 7 nucleotides align to TRBD1. V shed 8 bases, J shed 5 bases, and the junction held 11 bases outside the gene matches. This CDR3 contains 15 residues. Germline lookup yields CDR1 SNHLY and CDR2 FYNNEI. Together with reference TRBV2 and TRBJ1-4, the CDR3 gives the full variable domain: EPEVTQTPSHQVTQMGQEVILRCVPISNHLYFYWYRQILGQKVEFLVSFYNNEISEKSEIFDDQFSVERPDGSNFTLKIRSTKLEDSAMYFCASSRQGGGNEKLFFGSGTQLSVL.

The J gene is TRBJ2-1, the V gene TRBV25-1; D call uncertain. This CDR3 spans 12 amino acids. V shed 6 bases and J shed 9 bases, with 12 bases lying between them. Per germline, CDR1 MGHDK and CDR2 SYGVNS. CDR3 sequence: CASSPLNGEQFF. The CDR3 nucleotides read TGTGCCAGCAGCCCCCTAAATGGTGAGCAGTTCTTC.

The V gene is TRBV10-1, the J gene TRBJ1-5; D is unresolved. The germline V gene encodes CDR1 WNHNN and CDR2 SYGVQD (reference sequence). The V end lost 6 bases, the J end lost 0 bases, and 12 bases lay between the germline ends. The CDR3 has 15 residues. CDR3: CASRPRHYSNQPQHF. The CDR3 DNA is TGCGCCAGCAGACCCAGACATTATAGCAATCAGCCCCAGCATTTT.

The chain recombines TRBV7-2 with TRBJ1-6; possible D gene TRBD1, 6 bases. With 6 bases removed from V and 7 bases from J, the gap between germline ends came to 13 bases. CDR3 length: 14 amino acids. Germline assignment: CDR1 SGHTA and CDR2 FQGNSA. In DNA form, the CDR3 reads TGTGCCAGCAGTCATGGACAGACCAATTCACCCCTCCACTTT. This encodes CASSHGQTNSPLHF.

This clone was seen only once. CDR3 amino acids: CASSLAVAGFNEKLFF. In nucleotides, the CDR3 is TGCGCCAGCAGCTTGGCGGTTGCGGGGTTTAATGAAAAACTGTTTTTT. The chain couples TRBV5-1 to TRBJ1-4, with D unclear. The germline V and J ends were trimmed by 0 bases and 4 bases, with 13 bases remaining between them. Looked up from germline, CDR1 is SGHRS and CDR2 is YFSETQ. CDR3 size: 16 residues.

The gene calls are TRBV6-5 and TRBJ2-7; 9 nucleotides match TRBD1. CDR3 length equals 14 residues. The J segment lost 5 bases and the V segment lost 5 bases, leaving 7 bases of the junction unmatched. Germline CDR1 and CDR2: MNHEY and SVGAGI. The CDR3 sequence: CASSTGGPIDEQYF. The CDR3 DNA reads TGTGCCAGCAGTACAGGGGGCCCCATCGACGAGCAGTACTTC.

This chain links TRBV27 with TRBJ2-4; 7 bases are shared with TRBD2. CDR1 MNHEY and CDR2 SMNVEV come from the germline V gene (reference sequence). V was clipped by 5 bases and J by 10 bases; unmatched bases: 14. The CDR3 contains 15 residues. The CDR3 reads CASSPTPASGPIQYF. CDR3 sequence (DNA): TGTGCCAGCAGTCCCACCCCGGCTAGCGGTCCTATTCAGTACTTC.